The text below deals with one T cell receptor (beta chain). The antigen remains unidentified. The germline CDR1 and CDR2 sequences are SEHNR and FQNEAQ (reference sequence). The CDR3 consists of 15 residues. J gave up 4 bases and V 3 bases, and 7 bases lay outside the gene matches. The sample is drawn from a study of T cells in Graves' hyperthyroidism and ophthalmopathy. Points from the study as a whole: Prediction of ophthalmopathy progression came a median approximately 6.5 months pre-onset. Using 13 V-J features, a model discriminated ophthalmopathy from stable hyperthyroidism.

Ophthalmopathy patients had Clinical Activity Score at least 3, NOSPECS grade at least 4, duration under 3 months. Not enrolled were patients with uncontrolled infection, other autoimmune disease, pregnancy or lactation. Amplification of TCR beta CDR3 regions used RNA as the template. A first-round RT-PCR of the TCR CDR3 used the HTBI primer set. TCRdb independently ran MiXCR on the multiplex PCR reads; one entry per CDR3 protein. The table has 410,000 or so distinct CDR3 sequences, approximately 14% seen once; the top ten hold less than 15%. What was sequenced was blood. The sequence was obtained from a man in his late teens or twenties with Graves' ophthalmopathy. The J gene is TRBJ1-1, the V gene TRBV7-9, with 8 bases that match TRBD1. This CDR3 reads CASSLPDRVGTEAFF. In DNA, the CDR3 is TGTGCCAGCAGCTTGCCGGACAGGGTGGGCACTGAAGCTTTCTTT.